Listed here are 2 T cell receptor beta chains from one sample, sequenced in a study of OX40 agonist ivuxolimab in advanced cancers. Libraries were built with the immunoSEQ multiplex PCR assay. In its TCRdb copy, this immuneACCESS table keeps in-frame sequences only and misses some clones. Where compared with another copy, unresolved V genes explain less than half of these, and the others have no known cause. Recorded for this sample are 45,000 to 55,000 clones; under 85% of them occurred a single time. The biggest ten clones account for approximately 1.1% of the sample. The sample was CD4+ or CD8+ T cells sorted from blood, taken in a trial of the OX40 agonist ivuxolimab. These receptors all come from an adult with an advanced solid tumor such as melanoma, head and neck, liver or kidney cancer.

The genes are TRBV6-6 and TRBJ1-2; a possible D gene is TRBD1 (5 bases). Between the trimmed V and J ends, which lost 2 bases and 3 bases, there was a span of 13 bases. CDR1 and CDR2 from the germline V gene are MNHNY and SVGAGI (reference sequence). CDR3 length: 15 residues. The CDR3 spells CASSYQRGFDYGYTF. CDR3 DNA sequence: TGTGCCAGCAGTTACCAAAGGGGCTTTGACTATGGCTACACCTTC.

The V and J genes are TRBV6-5 and TRBJ1-1, with D unresolved. Germline-derived CDR1 and CDR2 are MNHEY and SVGAGI. CDR3 length: 12 residues. With 0 bases removed from V and 3 bases from J, the gap between germline ends came to 2 bases. CDR3 in amino acids: CASSYSYTEAFF. The CDR3 DNA is TGTGCCAGCAGTTACTCGTACACTGAAGCTTTCTTT.